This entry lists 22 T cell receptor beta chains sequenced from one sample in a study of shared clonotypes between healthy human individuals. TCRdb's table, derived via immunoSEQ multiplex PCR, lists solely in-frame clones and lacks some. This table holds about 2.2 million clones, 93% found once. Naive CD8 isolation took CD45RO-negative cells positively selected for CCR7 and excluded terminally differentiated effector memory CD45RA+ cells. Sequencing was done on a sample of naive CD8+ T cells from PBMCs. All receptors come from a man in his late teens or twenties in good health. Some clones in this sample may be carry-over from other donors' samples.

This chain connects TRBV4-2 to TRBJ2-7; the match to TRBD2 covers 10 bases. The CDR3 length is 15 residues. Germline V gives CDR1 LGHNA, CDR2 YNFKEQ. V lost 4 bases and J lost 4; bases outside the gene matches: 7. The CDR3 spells CASSPTELAGYEQYF. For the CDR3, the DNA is TGTGCCAGCAGCCCCACAGAACTAGCGGGGTACGAGCAGTACTTC.

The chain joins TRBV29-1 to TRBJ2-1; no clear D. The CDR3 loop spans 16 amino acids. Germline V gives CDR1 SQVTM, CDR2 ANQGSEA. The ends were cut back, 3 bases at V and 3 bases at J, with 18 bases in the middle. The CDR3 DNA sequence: TGCAGCGTTGAGTCTTTACGGCTTAACGACTACAATGAGCAGTTCTTC. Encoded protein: CSVESLRLNDYNEQFF.

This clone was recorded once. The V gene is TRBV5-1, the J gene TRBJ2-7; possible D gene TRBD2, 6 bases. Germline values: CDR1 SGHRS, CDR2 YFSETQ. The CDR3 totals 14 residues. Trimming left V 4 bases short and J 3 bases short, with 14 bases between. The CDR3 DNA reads TGCGCCAGCAGCCCCTATGCGGGAAGCTACGAGCAGTACTTC. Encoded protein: CASSPYAGSYEQYF.

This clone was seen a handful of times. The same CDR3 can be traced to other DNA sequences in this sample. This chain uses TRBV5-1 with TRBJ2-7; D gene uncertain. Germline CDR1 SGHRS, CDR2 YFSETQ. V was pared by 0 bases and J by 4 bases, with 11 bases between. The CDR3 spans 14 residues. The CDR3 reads CASSLGGAGYEQYF. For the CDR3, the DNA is TGCGCCAGCAGCTTGGGAGGCGCCGGGTACGAGCAGTACTTC.

CDR3 protein: CASTPDRNTEAFF. The CDR3 DNA reads TGTGCCAGCACCCCGGATAGGAACACTGAAGCTTTCTTT. The chain uses TRBV6-1 and TRBJ1-1; unclear D gene. The germline V gene has CDR1 MNHNS and CDR2 SASEGT. V was cut by 7 bases and J by 1 base, with 10 bases left in between. This CDR3 spans 13 amino acids.

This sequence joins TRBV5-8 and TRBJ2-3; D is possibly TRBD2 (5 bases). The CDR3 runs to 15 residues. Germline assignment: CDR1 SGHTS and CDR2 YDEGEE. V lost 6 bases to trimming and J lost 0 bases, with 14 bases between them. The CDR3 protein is CASTTLQRSTDTQYF. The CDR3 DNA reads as TGTGCCAGCACTACCCTGCAGCGGAGCACAGATACGCAGTATTTT.

This CDR3 reads CASINRGVSTEAFF. Written as DNA, the CDR3 is TGTGCCAGTATCAATAGGGGGGTGAGCACTGAAGCTTTCTTT. This chain uses TRBV19 with TRBJ1-1; possible D gene TRBD1, 6 bases. Germline V gene lookup returns CDR1 LNHDA and CDR2 SQIVND (reference sequence). This CDR3 comprises 14 residues. V shed 7 bases and J shed 4 bases, with 16 bases lying between them.

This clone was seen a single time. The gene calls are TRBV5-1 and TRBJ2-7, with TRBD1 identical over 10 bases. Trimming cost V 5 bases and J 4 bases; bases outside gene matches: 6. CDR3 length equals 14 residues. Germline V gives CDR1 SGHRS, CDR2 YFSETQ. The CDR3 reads CASRFDRGQYEQYF. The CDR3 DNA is TGCGCCAGCAGGTTCGACAGGGGGCAGTACGAGCAGTACTTC.

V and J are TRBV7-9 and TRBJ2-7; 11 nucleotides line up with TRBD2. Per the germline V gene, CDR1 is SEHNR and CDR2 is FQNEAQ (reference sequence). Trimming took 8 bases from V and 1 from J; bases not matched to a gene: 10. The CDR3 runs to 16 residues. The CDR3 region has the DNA TGTGCCAGCGACGGAATTTCTAGCGGGAGGTCCTACGAGCAGTACTTC. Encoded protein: CASDGISSGRSYEQYF.

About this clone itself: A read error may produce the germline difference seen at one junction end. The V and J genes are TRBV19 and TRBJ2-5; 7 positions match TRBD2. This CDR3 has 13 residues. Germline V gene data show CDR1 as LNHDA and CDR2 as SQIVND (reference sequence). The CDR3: CASSRTSQGTQYF. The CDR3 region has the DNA TGTGCCAGTAGTAGGACTAGTCAAGGGACCCAGTACTTC.

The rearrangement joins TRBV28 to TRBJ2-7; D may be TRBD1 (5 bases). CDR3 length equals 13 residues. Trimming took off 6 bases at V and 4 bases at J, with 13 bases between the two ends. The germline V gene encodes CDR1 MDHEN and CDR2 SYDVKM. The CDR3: CASRGLDSYEQYF. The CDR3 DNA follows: TGTGCCAGCAGGGGCTTAGACAGTTACGAGCAGTACTTC.

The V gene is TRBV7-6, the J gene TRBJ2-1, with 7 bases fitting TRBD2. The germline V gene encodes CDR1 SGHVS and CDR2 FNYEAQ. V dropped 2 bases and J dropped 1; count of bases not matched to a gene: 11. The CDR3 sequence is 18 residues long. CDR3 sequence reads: CASSLPQGGSRSYNEQFF. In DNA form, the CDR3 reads TGTGCCAGCAGCTTACCCCAGGGCGGGAGTCGTTCCTACAATGAGCAGTTCTTC.

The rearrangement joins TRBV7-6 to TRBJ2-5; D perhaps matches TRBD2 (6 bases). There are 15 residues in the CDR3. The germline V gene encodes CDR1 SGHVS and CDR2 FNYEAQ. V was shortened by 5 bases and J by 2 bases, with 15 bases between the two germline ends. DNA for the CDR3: TGTGCCAGCAGCCACCGGGAGTTCCGGCAAGAGACCCAGTACTTC. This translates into CASSHREFRQETQYF.

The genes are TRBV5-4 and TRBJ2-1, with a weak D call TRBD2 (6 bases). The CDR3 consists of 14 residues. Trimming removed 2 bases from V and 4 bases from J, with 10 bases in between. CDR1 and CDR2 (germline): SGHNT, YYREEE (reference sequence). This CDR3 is CASSFGTQYNEQFF. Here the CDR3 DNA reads TGTGCCAGCAGCTTCGGGACTCAGTACAATGAGCAGTTCTTC.

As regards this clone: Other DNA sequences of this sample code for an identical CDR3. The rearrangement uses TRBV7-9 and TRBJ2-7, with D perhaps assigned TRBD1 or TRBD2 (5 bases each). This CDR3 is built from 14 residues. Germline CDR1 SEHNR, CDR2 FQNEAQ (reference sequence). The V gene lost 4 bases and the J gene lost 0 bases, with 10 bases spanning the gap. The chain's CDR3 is CASSSGTVSYEQYF. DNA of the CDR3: TGTGCCAGCAGCTCCGGGACGGTCTCCTACGAGCAGTACTTC.

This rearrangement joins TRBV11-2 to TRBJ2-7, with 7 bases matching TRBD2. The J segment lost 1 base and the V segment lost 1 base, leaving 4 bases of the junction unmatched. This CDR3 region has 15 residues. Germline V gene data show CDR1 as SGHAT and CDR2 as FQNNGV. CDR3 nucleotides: TGTGCCAGCAGCTTAGGCCTAGCGGTATCCTACGAGCAGTACTTC. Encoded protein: CASSLGLAVSYEQYF.

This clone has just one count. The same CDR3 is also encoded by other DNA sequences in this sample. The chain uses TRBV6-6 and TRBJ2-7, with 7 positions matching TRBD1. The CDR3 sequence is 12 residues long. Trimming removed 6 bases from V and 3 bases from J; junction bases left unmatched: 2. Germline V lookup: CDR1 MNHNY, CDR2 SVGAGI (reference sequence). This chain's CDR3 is CASSGTVYEQYF. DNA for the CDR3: TGTGCCAGCAGCGGGACAGTCTACGAGCAGTACTTC.

The CDR3 sequence: CASRATGGYGYTF. The CDR3 DNA reads TGTGCCAGCAGGGCGACAGGGGGCTATGGCTACACCTTC. The J gene is TRBJ1-2, the V gene TRBV28; 9 bases match TRBD1. CDR3 length: 13 amino acids. CDR1 is MDHEN and CDR2 is SYDVKM in the germline V gene. Losses at the gene ends were 6 bases for V and 4 bases for J; bases not matched to a gene: 3.

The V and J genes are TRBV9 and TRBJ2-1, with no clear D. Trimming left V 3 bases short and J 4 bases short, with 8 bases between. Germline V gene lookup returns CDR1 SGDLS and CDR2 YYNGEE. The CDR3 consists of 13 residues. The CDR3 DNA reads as TGTGCCAGCAGCGACGAACCTTACAATGAGCAGTTCTTC. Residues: CASSDEPYNEQFF.

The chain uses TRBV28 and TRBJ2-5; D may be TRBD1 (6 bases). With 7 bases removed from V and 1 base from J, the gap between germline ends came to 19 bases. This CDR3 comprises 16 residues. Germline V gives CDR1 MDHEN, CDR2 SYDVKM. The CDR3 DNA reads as TGTGCCAGCACCACCCGGGACATCAAACCCCAAGAGACCCAGTACTTC. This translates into CASTTRDIKPQETQYF.

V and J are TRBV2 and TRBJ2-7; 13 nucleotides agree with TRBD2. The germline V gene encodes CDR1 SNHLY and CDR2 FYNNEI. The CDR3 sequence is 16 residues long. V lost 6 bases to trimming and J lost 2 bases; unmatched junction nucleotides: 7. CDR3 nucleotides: TGTGCCAGCAGGGTGGGACTAGCGGGGAAGGCCTACGAGCAGTACTTC. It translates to CASRVGLAGKAYEQYF.

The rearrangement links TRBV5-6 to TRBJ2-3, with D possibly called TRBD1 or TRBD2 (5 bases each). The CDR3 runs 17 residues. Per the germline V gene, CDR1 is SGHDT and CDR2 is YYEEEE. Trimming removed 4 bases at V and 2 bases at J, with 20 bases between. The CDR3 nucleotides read TGTGCCAGCAGCCAAGGAGGTCAGGGAGCTGTCACAGATACGCAGTATTTT. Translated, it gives CASSQGGQGAVTDTQYF.